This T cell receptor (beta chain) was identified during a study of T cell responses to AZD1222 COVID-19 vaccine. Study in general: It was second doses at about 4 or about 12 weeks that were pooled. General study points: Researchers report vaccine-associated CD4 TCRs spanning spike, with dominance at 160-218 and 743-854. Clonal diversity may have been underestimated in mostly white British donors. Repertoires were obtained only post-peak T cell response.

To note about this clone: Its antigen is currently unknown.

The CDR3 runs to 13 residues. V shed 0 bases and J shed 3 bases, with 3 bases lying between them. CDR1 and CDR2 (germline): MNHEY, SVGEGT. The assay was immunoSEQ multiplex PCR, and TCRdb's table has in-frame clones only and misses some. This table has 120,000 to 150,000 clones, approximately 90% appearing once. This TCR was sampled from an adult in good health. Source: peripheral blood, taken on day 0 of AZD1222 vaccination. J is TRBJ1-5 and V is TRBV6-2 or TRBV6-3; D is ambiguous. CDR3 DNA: TGTGCCAGCAGTTACTCGAACAATCAGCCCCAGCATTTT. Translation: CASSYSNNQPQHF.